This paragraph covers one TCR beta chain sequence. Antigen unknown. The data were produced by immunoSEQ multiplex PCR, yet TCRdb's version contains in-frame clones alone and is incomplete. The table records about 57,000 clones, 70% to 80% of them present only once. V was shortened by 5 bases and J by 6 bases, with 13 bases between the two germline ends. From germline, CDR1 is MNHEY and CDR2 SVGAGI. This CDR3 is built from 13 residues. Single viable CD3+CD4+CD8-CD45RO+ cells were sorted as the memory CD4+ T cells. The sample belongs to a study of memory CD4+ T cells and cytomegalovirus serostatus. Study background: Donors were healthy Belgian adults, under ten CMV seropositive and 20 to 30 seronegative.

Findings of the study overall: About two fifths of the roughly 150 known CMV-associated TCRbeta sequences appeared in CD4+ memory.

The clonotype was recovered from an adult in good health and CMV-seronegative. Source material: memory CD4+ T cells from blood. The V gene is TRBV6-5, the J gene TRBJ1-2, with D perhaps TRBD1 (5 bases). The CDR3 DNA reads TGTGCCAGCAGTACAGGTTTCGGGCATGGCTACACCTTC. It translates to CASSTGFGHGYTF.